A single sample gave rise to the 28 T cell receptor beta chains below, sequenced in a study of blood T cells in healthy people across ages. Through a sample-barcoded 5' primer and a J-beta primer mix, a second PCR was run for about 6 to 11 cycles. Each CDR3 protein is one row after TCRdb ran MiXCR on the 5' RACE reads. The sample has roughly 1.5 million distinct CDR3 sequences; less than 45% are singletons. Specimen: blood. All receptors derive from a woman aged 18-29 years in good health.

This chain connects TRBV7-2 to TRBJ2-7, with 14 bases lining up with TRBD2. The germline gives CDR1 SGHTA, CDR2 FQGNSA. V was clipped by 3 bases and J by 3 bases; unmatched bases: 4. CDR3 length: 16 amino acids. CDR3 bases: TGTGCCAGCAGCTTGACTAGCGGGAGGGTTAGCTACGAGCAGTACTTC. It is translated as CASSLTSGRVSYEQYF.

As concerns this clonotype: A much larger clone lies one base from this, so it may be a read error. This chain uses TRBV6-1 with TRBJ1-5, with a tentative D call TRBD1 (6 bases). CDR3 length: 14 residues. The V gene's germline CDR1 is MNHNS and CDR2 SASEGT. V was shortened by 10 bases and J by 2 bases, with 15 bases between the two germline ends. Here the CDR3 DNA reads TGTGCCACCTTCCGGCAGGGGCGCAATCAGCCCCAGCATTTT. This sequence encodes CATFRQGRNQPQHF.

V is TRBV12-3 or TRBV12-4 and J is TRBJ1-4; tentatively, D is TRBD1 (5 bases). The CDR3 extends over 14 amino acids. V dropped 6 bases and J dropped 5 bases, with 13 bases sitting between them. The CDR3 here is CASRHDTGNEKLFF. In DNA, the CDR3 is TGTGCCAGCAGACATGACACAGGAAATGAAAAACTGTTTTTT.

The chain joins TRBV5-1 to TRBJ2-7, with D possibly matching TRBD2 (5 bases). CDR1 and CDR2 from the germline V gene are SGHRS and YFSETQ. V was clipped by 7 bases and J by 0 bases, with 11 bases between them. This CDR3 comprises 13 residues. CDR3 protein: CASGSGGSYEQYF. DNA for the CDR3: TGCGCCAGCGGCTCTGGAGGCTCCTACGAGCAGTACTTC.

The chain uses TRBV7-2 and TRBJ2-1; 10 bases agree with TRBD2. The CDR3 is made up of 17 amino acids. Germline assignment: CDR1 SGHTA and CDR2 FQGNSA. The V gene end was trimmed by 4 bases and the J gene end by 2 bases; junction bases not matched to a gene: 8. The CDR3 is CASSSPSGGYPYNEQFF. The CDR3, as DNA: TGTGCCAGCAGCTCCCCTAGCGGGGGCTACCCCTACAATGAGCAGTTCTTC.

The chain joins TRBV20-1 to TRBJ1-2, with D maybe TRBD1 (5 bases). Germline CDR1 is DFQATT and CDR2 is SNEGSKA (reference sequence). With 3 bases removed from V and 0 bases from J, the gap between germline ends came to 14 bases. The CDR3 has 15 amino acids. The CDR3 nucleotides read TGCAGTGCTAGGGGTGTTCAGGGTCCTAACTATGGCTACACCTTC. It translates to CSARGVQGPNYGYTF.

The chain has TRBV10-3 and TRBJ2-1; D might be TRBD1 (5 bases). Trimming cost V 2 bases and J 2 bases, with 10 bases left between them. The CDR3 runs to 15 residues. Germline assignment: CDR1 ENHRY and CDR2 SYGVKD. This CDR3 reads CAISEQGAPYNEQFF. CDR3 bases: TGTGCCATCAGTGAGCAAGGGGCACCCTACAATGAGCAGTTCTTC.

The CDR3 region has the DNA TGTGCCAGCAGCCCGAACGAGACCCAGTACTTC. It yields the protein CASSPNETQYF. The J gene is TRBJ2-5, the V gene TRBV12-3 or TRBV12-4; D gene uncertain. V lost 6 bases to trimming and J lost 5 bases, with 7 bases between them. The CDR3 is 11 amino acids.

This clonotype was seen a handful of times. This chain joins TRBV9 and TRBJ2-3; D uncertain. Germline V gene lookup returns CDR1 SGDLS and CDR2 YYNGEE. V was pared by 0 bases and J by 2 bases, with 10 bases between. CDR3 length equals 15 residues. The CDR3 coding sequence is TGTGCCAGCAGCGTAGATCACAGCCCCACAGATACGCAGTATTTT. The encoded protein is CASSVDHSPTDTQYF.

V usage is TRBV9 and J usage is TRBJ2-2; D tentatively reads TRBD1 or TRBD2 (5 bases each). CDR3 size: 16 residues. Trimming removed 0 bases at V and 1 base at J, with 10 bases between. The germline V gene encodes CDR1 SGDLS and CDR2 YYNGEE. The CDR3 loop reads CASSVAGRQNTGELFF. CDR3 in DNA: TGTGCCAGCAGCGTAGCGGGGCGGCAGAACACCGGGGAGCTGTTTTTT.

V gene TRBV29-1 combines with J gene TRBJ2-1, with 10 bases lining up with TRBD1. The J call may be in error: the DNA end matches TRBJ2-7 better. Germline-derived CDR1 and CDR2 are SQVTM and ANQGSEA. This CDR3 is 19 amino acids long. The CDR3 coding sequence is TGCAGCGTCAGGGAGGGGACAGGGGCTCTGGCGGGGATGGGCAATGAGCAGTACTTC. This gives the protein CSVREGTGALAGMGNEQYF.

In this sample, this clonotype turned up a few times. V and J are TRBV6-5 and TRBJ2-1; D is possibly TRBD2 (6 bases). The germline CDR1 and CDR2 sequences are MNHEY and SVGAGI. V was shortened by 6 bases and J by 1 base, with 13 bases between the two germline ends. The CDR3 runs 15 residues. CDR3 nucleotide sequence: TGTGCCAGCAGCTGGACCGGGACTTCCTACAATGAGCAGTTCTTC. This gives the protein CASSWTGTSYNEQFF.

This rearrangement joins TRBV27 to TRBJ2-5, with 7 bases aligning to TRBD2. The CDR3 loop spans 13 amino acids. CDR1 MNHEY and CDR2 SMNVEV come from the germline V gene (reference sequence). V was pared by 4 bases and J by 5 bases, with 4 bases of the junction left unmatched. CDR3: CASSWGLTETQYF. CDR3 in DNA: TGTGCCAGCAGTTGGGGACTAACCGAGACCCAGTACTTC.

In its sample, this clonotype was seen a few times. The genes are TRBV27 and TRBJ1-4, with 7 bases aligning to TRBD1. The CDR3 runs 12 residues. The germline CDR1 and CDR2 sequences are MNHEY and SMNVEV (reference sequence). V was pared by 3 bases and J by 11 bases, with 3 bases of the junction left unmatched. CDR3 sequence (DNA): TGTGCCAGCAGTTTCCAGGGGGGGAAACTGTTTTTT. Translated, it gives CASSFQGGKLFF.

This clonotype has just a few counts. The J gene is TRBJ2-4, the V gene TRBV29-1; 9 nucleotides line up with TRBD1. From germline, CDR1 is SQVTM and CDR2 ANQGSEA. The CDR3 length is 13 residues. V lost 5 bases to trimming and J lost 14 bases; unmatched junction nucleotides: 13. The CDR3 DNA sequence: TGCAGCGTTCACCTGCTCGAACAGGGGGCCGAGTACTTC. Its translation: CSVHLLEQGAEYF.

The genes are TRBV19 and TRBJ2-1, with D unresolved. CDR1 is LNHDA and CDR2 is SQIVND in the germline V gene (reference sequence). The V end was cut by 3 bases, the J end by 9 bases, with 12 bases between. The CDR3 has 13 amino acids. The CDR3 loop reads CASSIPPRGEQFF. The DNA for the CDR3 is TGTGCCAGTAGTATCCCTCCTAGAGGTGAGCAGTTCTTC.

The CDR3, as DNA: TGTGCCAGCAGTTTCTCGGGGTCTAGCAATCAGCCCCAGCATTTT. Translation gives CASSFSGSSNQPQHF. The rearrangement joins TRBV28 to TRBJ1-5; D unclear. V shed 3 bases and J shed 0 bases, with 9 bases lying between them. Germline values: CDR1 MDHEN, CDR2 SYDVKM. This CDR3 region has 15 residues.

In its sample, this clonotype was seen a few times. The CDR3 DNA follows: TGCGCCAGCAGCCAACGTGCCGTGTCCTCGACAGGGGGCCTCGATACGCAGTATTTT. Its protein product is CASSQRAVSSTGGLDTQYF. The V call is TRBV4-3, the J call TRBJ2-3, with TRBD1 identical over 10 bases. The J segment lost 6 bases and the V segment lost 2 bases, leaving 17 bases of the junction unmatched. From germline, CDR1 is LGHNA and CDR2 YSLEER. The CDR3 loop spans 19 amino acids.

This clonotype occurred a few times. V gene TRBV6-2 or TRBV6-3 combines with J gene TRBJ1-2; the D is unclear. The germline V gene encodes CDR1 MNHEY and CDR2 SVGEGT. The CDR3 totals 15 residues. The V end was cut by 2 bases, the J end by 7 bases, with 17 bases between. CDR3 coding DNA: TGTGCCAGCAGTTACGACTATAGTGTTGCCGCTGGCTACACCTTC. Encoded protein: CASSYDYSVAAGYTF.

This clonotype was observed a few times. CDR3 in amino acids: CASSQGVPTDTQYF. The CDR3 DNA reads as TGCGCCAGCAGCCAAGGGGTTCCCACAGATACGCAGTATTTT. The chain couples TRBV4-3 to TRBJ2-3; D not certain. CDR1 is LGHNA, CDR2 YSLEER, per germline. The length of the CDR3 is 14 residues. V gave up 1 base and J gave up 2 bases, with 7 bases separating them.

This clonotype has a handful of counts. The chain carries TRBV28 and TRBJ2-3; D unclear. Germline loops: CDR1 MDHEN, CDR2 SYDVKM. V lost 6 bases to trimming and J lost 4 bases, with 11 bases between them. CDR3 size: 13 residues. The CDR3 reads CASRLPFADTQYF. Written as DNA, the CDR3 is TGTGCCAGCAGATTACCCTTTGCAGATACGCAGTATTTT.

This chain uses TRBV20-1 with TRBJ2-3; 8 bases fit TRBD1. V lost 3 bases, J lost 3 bases, and 5 bases stayed unmatched. Germline V gene data show CDR1 as DFQATT and CDR2 as SNEGSKA (reference sequence). The length of the CDR3 is 14 residues. CDR3 sequence reads: CSARQGARTDTQYF. In DNA form, the CDR3 reads TGCAGTGCTAGGCAGGGGGCTCGGACAGATACGCAGTATTTT.

The chain joins TRBV7-2 to TRBJ1-6; 7 bases match TRBD1. Per germline, CDR1 SGHTA and CDR2 FQGNSA. The J segment lost 7 bases and the V segment lost 3 bases, leaving 9 bases of the junction unmatched. The CDR3 loop spans 16 amino acids. This CDR3 reads CASSLLRGQLNSPLHF. The CDR3 DNA sequence: TGTGCCAGCAGCTTGCTTCGGGGACAGTTAAATTCACCCCTCCACTTT. Full variable domain (outside the CDR3, taken from reference TRBV7-2 and TRBJ1-6): GAGVSQSPSNKVTEKGKDVELRCDPISGHTALYWYRQSLGQGLEFLIYFQGNSAPDKSGLPSDRFSAERTGGSVSTLTIQRTQQEDSAVYLCASSLLRGQLNSPLHFGNGTRLTVT.

Note on this clonotype: With a much larger clone just one base away, this may be a read error. The rearrangement links TRBV29-1 to TRBJ1-1; no firm D call. The V end lost 6 bases, the J end lost 1 base, and 6 bases lay between the germline ends. This CDR3 region has 11 residues. In germline, CDR1 is SQVTM, CDR2 ANQGSEA. Here the CDR3 reads CSVPGNTEAFF. The CDR3, as DNA: TGCAGCGTCCCAGGGAACACTGAAGCTTTCTTT.

The rearrangement joins TRBV4-1 to TRBJ1-1; D gene uncertain. The CDR3 is 13 amino acids. V was pared by 1 base and J by 10 bases, with 13 bases between. The germline CDR1 and CDR2 sequences are MGHRA and YSYEKL. CDR3 coding DNA: TGCGCCAGCAGCCAAGCCGGAGGTGGAATAGCTTTCTTT. Amino acids: CASSQAGGGIAFF.

The gene calls are TRBV6-2 or TRBV6-3 and TRBJ1-2; 10 nucleotides agree with TRBD1. Germline CDR1 reads MNHEY; CDR2 reads SVGEGT. The CDR3 runs 13 residues. Trimming took 5 bases from V and 7 from J; bases not matched to a gene: 4. The CDR3 sequence is CASSQRQGAGYTF. In nucleotides, the CDR3 is TGTGCCAGCAGTCAAAGACAGGGGGCTGGCTACACCTTC.

The chain combines TRBV20-1 with TRBJ2-1; the D gene is possibly TRBD1 (6 bases). Germline-derived CDR1 and CDR2 are DFQATT and SNEGSKA (reference sequence). V was cut by 3 bases and J by 4 bases, with 13 bases left in between. This CDR3 comprises 14 residues. The CDR3 nucleotides read TGCAGTGCTAGTTTCCGGGGACAATACAATGAGCAGTTCTTC. It is translated as CSASFRGQYNEQFF.

The chain has TRBV5-1 and TRBJ2-6; tentative D call: TRBD1 (5 bases). Per the germline V gene, CDR1 is SGHRS and CDR2 is YFSETQ. V gave up 0 bases and J gave up 2 bases, with 18 bases separating them. This CDR3 comprises 19 residues. The CDR3 bases are TGCGCCAGCAGCTTGGCGGACACCCACCTTCATCCTGGGGCCAACGTCCTGACTTTC. It translates to CASSLADTHLHPGANVLTF. Full variable domain (missing parts from reference TRBV5-1 and TRBJ2-6): KAGVTQTPRYLIKTRGQQVTLSCSPISGHRSVSWYQQTPGQGLQFLFEYFSETQRNKGNFPGRFSGRQFSNSRSEMNVSTLELGDSALYLCASSLADTHLHPGANVLTFGAGSRLTVL.